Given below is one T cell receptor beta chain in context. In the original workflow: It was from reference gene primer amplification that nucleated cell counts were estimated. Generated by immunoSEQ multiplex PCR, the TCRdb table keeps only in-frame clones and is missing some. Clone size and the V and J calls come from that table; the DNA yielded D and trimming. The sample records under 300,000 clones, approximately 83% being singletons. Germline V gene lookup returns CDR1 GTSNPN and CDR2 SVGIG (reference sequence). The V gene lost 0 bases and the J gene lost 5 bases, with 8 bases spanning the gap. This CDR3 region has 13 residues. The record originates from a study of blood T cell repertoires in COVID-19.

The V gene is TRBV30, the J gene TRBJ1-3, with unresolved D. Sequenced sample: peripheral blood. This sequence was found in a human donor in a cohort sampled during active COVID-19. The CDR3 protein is CAWSVQDRNTIYF. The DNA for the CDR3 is TGTGCCTGGAGTGTACAAGACAGAAACACCATATATTTT.